The entry below describes one T cell receptor beta chain. The antigen is undetermined. These data belong to a study of response to subunit inactivated influenza vaccine. Study-wide points: It was the authors' suggestion that each seasonal influenza vaccination recruits few new T cells.

The CDR3 runs to 13 residues. Germline CDR1 reads LGHDT; CDR2 reads YNNKEL (reference sequence). V lost 1 base and J lost 1, with 4 bases in between. TCRdb called the RT-PCR reads again in MiXCR, with one record for every CDR3 protein. The table shows around 710,000 distinct CDR3 sequences, with 11% to 15% occurring only once. This sample comprised PBMCs from blood, obtained around 15 days before vaccination. J is TRBJ1-1 and V is TRBV3-1, with no clear D. The TCR was taken from a man in his fifties or sixties who received an inactivated influenza vaccine. CDR3 in amino acids: CASSQVQNTEAFF. CDR3 in DNA: TGTGCCAGCAGCCAAGTGCAGAACACTGAAGCTTTCTTT. The full variable domain, in which reference TRBV3-1 and TRBJ1-1 provide the parts outside the CDR3, is DTAVSQTPKYLVTQMGNDKSIKCEQNLGHDTMYWYKQDSKKFLKIMFSYNNKELIINETVPNRFSPKSPDKAHLNLHINSLELGDSAVYFCASSQVQNTEAFFGQGTRLTVV.